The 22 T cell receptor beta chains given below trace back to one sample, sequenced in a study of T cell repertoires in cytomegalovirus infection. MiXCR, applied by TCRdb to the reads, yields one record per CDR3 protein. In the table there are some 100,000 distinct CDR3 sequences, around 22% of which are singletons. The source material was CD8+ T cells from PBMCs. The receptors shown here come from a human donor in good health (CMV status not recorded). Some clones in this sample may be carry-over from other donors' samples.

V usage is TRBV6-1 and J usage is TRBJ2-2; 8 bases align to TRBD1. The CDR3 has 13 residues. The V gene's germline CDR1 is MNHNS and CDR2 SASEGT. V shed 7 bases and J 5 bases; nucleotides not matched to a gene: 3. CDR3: CASNRGWTGELFF. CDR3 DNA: TGTGCCAGCAACAGGGGGTGGACCGGGGAGCTGTTTTTT.

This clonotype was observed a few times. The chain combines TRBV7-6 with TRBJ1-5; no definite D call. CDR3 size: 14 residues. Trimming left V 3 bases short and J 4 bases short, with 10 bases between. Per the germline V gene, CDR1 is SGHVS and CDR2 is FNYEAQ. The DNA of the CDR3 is TGTGCCAGCAGCTTCGGGAATGGAAATCAGCCCCAGCATTTT. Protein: CASSFGNGNQPQHF.

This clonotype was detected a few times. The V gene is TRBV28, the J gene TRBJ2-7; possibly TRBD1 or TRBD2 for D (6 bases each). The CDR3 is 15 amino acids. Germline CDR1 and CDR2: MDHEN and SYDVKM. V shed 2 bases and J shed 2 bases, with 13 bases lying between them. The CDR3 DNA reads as TGTGCCAGCAGTTTAATGGGGGGCCCTACCTACGAGCAGTACTTC. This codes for CASSLMGGPTYEQYF.

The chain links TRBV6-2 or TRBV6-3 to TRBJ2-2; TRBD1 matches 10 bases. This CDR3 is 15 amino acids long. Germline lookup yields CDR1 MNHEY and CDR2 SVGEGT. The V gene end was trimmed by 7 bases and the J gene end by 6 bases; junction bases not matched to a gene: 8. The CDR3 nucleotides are TGTGCCAGCATTACGACCGGGACAGGGGCCGGGGAGCTGTTTTTT. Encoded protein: CASITTGTGAGELFF.

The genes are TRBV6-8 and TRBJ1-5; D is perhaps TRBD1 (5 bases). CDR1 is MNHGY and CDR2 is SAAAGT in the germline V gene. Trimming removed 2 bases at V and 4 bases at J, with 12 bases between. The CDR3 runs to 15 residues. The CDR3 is CASSYGLGENQPQHF. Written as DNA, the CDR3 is TGTGCCAGCAGTTACGGATTAGGGGAGAATCAGCCCCAGCATTTT.

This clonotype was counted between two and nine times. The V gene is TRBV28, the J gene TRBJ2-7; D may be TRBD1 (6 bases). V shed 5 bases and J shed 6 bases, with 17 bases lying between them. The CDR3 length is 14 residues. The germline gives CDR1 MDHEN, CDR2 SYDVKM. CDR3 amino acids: CASSLPGVTGEQYF. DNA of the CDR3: TGTGCCAGCAGTCTCCCAGGGGTTACGGGCGAGCAGTACTTC.

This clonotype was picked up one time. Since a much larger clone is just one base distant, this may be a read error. The CDR3 bases are TGCGCCAGCAGCCAAGACGACAGTGGGTACACTGAAGCTTTCTTT. It yields the protein CASSQDDSGYTEAFF. V usage is TRBV4-3 and J usage is TRBJ1-1; D possibly corresponds to TRBD1 (5 bases). Germline V CDR1 and CDR2: LGHNA, YSLEER. The CDR3 covers 15 residues. The ends were cut back, 0 bases at V and 3 bases at J, with 11 bases in the middle.

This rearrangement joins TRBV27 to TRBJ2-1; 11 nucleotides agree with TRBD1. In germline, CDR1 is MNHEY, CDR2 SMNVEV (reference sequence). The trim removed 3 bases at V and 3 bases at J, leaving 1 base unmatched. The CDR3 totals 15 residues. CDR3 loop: CASSLGQGVYNEQFF. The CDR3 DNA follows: TGTGCCAGCAGTTTGGGACAGGGGGTCTACAATGAGCAGTTCTTC.

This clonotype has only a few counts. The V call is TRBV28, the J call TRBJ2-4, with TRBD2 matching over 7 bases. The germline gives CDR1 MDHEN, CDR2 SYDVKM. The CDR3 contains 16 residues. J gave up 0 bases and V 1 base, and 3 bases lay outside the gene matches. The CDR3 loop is CASSLFGGRAKNIQYF. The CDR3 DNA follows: TGTGCCAGCAGTTTATTCGGGGGGAGAGCCAAAAACATTCAGTACTTC.

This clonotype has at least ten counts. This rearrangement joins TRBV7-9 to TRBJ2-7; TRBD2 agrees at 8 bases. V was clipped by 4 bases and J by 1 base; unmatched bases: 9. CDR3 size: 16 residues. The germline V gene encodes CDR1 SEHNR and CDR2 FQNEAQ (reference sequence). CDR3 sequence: CASSSGGAGRSYEQYF. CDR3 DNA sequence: TGTGCCAGCAGCTCGGGGGGGGCAGGACGGTCCTACGAGCAGTACTTC.

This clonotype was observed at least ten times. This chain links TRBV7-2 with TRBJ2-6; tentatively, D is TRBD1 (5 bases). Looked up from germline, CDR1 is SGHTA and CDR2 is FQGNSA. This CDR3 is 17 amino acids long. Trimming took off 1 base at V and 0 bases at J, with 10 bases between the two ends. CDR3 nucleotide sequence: TGTGCCAGCAGCTTAGTAGGTCAGGGCTCTGGGGCCAACGTCCTGACTTTC. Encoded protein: CASSLVGQGSGANVLTF.

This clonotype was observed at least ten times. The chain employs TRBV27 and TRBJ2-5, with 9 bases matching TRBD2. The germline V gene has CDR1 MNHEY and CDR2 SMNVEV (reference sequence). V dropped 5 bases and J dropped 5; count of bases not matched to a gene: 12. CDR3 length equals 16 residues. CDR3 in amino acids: CASSKLSGGPQETQYF. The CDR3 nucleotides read TGTGCCAGCAGTAAACTTAGCGGGGGACCGCAGGAGACCCAGTACTTC.

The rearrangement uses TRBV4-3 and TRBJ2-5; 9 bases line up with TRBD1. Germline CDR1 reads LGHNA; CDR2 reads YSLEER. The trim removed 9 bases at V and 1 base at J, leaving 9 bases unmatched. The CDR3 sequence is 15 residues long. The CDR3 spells CARTSDRGFQETQYF. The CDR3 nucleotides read TGCGCCAGGACGTCGGACAGGGGTTTCCAAGAGACCCAGTACTTC.

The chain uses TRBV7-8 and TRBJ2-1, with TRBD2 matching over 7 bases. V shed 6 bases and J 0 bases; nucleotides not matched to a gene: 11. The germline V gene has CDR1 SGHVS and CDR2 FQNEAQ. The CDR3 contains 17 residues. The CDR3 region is CASRNMGGGSSYNEQFF. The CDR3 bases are TGTGCCAGCAGAAATATGGGGGGAGGGAGCTCCTACAATGAGCAGTTCTTC.

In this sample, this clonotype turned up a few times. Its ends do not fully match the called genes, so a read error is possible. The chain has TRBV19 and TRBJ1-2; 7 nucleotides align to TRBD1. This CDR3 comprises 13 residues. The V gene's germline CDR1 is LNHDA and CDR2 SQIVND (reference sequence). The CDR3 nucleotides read TGCGCCAGTAGTGCCGGGACAGTGTATGGCTACACCTTC. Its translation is CASSAGTVYGYTF. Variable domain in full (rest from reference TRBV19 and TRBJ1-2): DGGITQSPKYLFRKEGQNVTLSCEQNLNHDAMYWYRQDPGQGLRLIYYSQIVNDFQKGDIAEGYSVSREKKESFPLTVTSAQKNPTAFYLCASSAGTVYGYTFGSGTRLTVV.

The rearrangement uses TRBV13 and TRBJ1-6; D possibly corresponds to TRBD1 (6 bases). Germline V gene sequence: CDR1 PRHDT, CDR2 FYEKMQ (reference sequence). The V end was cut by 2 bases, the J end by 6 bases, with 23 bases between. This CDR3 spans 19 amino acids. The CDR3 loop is CASSLSPHGGRLSNSPLHF. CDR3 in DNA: TGTGCCAGCAGCTTATCCCCCCATGGGGGGCGGTTATCTAATTCACCCCTCCACTTT.

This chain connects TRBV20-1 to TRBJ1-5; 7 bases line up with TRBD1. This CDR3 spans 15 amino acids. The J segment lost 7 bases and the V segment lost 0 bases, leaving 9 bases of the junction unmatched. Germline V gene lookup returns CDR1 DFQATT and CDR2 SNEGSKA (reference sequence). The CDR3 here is CSAREADRVRQPQHF. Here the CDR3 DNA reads TGCAGTGCTAGAGAAGCCGACAGGGTTAGGCAGCCCCAGCATTTT.

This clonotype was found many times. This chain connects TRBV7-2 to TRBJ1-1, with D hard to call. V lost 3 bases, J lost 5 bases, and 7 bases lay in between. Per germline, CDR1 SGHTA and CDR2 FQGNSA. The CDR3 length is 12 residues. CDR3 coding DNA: TGTGCCAGCAGCTTTGCTCTTACTGAAGCTTTCTTT. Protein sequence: CASSFALTEAFF.

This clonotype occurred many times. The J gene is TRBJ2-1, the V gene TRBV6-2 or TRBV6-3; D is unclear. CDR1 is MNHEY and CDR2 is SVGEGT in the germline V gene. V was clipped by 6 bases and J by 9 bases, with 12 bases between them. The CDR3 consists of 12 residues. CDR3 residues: CASSPLGSEQFF. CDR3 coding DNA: TGTGCCAGCAGCCCTCTTGGCAGTGAGCAGTTCTTC.

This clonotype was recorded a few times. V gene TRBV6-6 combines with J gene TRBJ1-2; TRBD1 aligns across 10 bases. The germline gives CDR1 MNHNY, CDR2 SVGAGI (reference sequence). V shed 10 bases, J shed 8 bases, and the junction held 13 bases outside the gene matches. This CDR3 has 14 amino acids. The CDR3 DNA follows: TGTGCCATCCATGCTTGGGACAGGGGATACGGCTACACCTTC. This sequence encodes CAIHAWDRGYGYTF.

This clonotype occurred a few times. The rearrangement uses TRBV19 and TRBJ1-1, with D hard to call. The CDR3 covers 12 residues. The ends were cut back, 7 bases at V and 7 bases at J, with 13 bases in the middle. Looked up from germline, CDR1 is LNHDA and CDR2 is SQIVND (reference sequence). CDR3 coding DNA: TGTGCCAGTACCCTGGGGAGGATTGAAGCTTTCTTT. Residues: CASTLGRIEAFF.

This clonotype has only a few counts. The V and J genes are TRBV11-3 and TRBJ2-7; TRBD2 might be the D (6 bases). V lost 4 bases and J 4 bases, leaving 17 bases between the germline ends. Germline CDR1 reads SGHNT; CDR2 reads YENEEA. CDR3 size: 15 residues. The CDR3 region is CASSSPGLTSYEQYF. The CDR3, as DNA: TGTGCCAGCAGCTCTCCGGGACTGACATCTTACGAGCAGTACTTC.